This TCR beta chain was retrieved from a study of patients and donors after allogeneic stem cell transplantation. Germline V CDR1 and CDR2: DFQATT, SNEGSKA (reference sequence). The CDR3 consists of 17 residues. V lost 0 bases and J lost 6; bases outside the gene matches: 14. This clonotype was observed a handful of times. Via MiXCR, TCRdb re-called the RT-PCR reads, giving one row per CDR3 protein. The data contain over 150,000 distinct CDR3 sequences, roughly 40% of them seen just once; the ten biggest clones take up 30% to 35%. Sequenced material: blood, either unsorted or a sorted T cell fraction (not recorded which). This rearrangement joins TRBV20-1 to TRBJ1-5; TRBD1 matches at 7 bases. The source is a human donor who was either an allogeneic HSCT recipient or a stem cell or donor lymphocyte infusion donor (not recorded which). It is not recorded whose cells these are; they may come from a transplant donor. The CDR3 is CSARDTGTTGRIQPQHF. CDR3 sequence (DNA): TGCAGTGCTAGAGATACAGGGACGACAGGGAGAATTCAGCCCCAGCATTTT.